This T cell receptor (beta chain) was identified in a study of blood T cell repertoires in COVID-19. As for the study in general: The study drew acute and convalescent COVID-19 samples from the United States, Italy and Spain. From T cells, B-cell-depleted T cells, or PBMCs came the material, which was cDNA or gDNA.

The V end was cut by 0 bases, the J end by 0 bases, with 20 bases between. Germline V gives CDR1 LGHNT, CDR2 FRNRAP. The CDR3 has 19 amino acids. A Seattle source enrolled patients during active infection and followed them longitudinally. Original handling: Reference gene primer amplification yielded estimated nucleated cell counts. TCRdb's table, derived via immunoSEQ multiplex PCR, lists solely in-frame clones and lacks some. The D gene and trimming were derived from the DNA, and the V and J assignments and clone size from that table. The sample shows roughly 120,000 clones, over 85% of them seen only once.

The TCR originated in a man aged 60 to 69 with COVID-19, enrolled during active disease. The rearrangement uses TRBV12-5 and TRBJ1-1; D is unclear. The sample taken for sequencing was peripheral blood. The CDR3 loop is CASGLVLEGPRNMNTEAFF. The CDR3 bases are TGTGCTAGTGGTTTGGTACTTGAGGGTCCCAGGAATATGAACACTGAAGCTTTCTTT.